This T cell receptor (beta chain) was captured by sequencing in a study of T cell repertoires in cytomegalovirus infection. This clonotype was counted many times. Its antigen is not known. TCRdb re-called the reads with MiXCR, one entry per CDR3 protein. Counted here are about 830,000 distinct CDR3 sequences, roughly 33% occurring once; the ten biggest clones make up roughly an eighth. The TCR comes from a human donor in good health (CMV status not recorded). Some clones in this sample may be carry-over from other donors' samples. The material sequenced was cultured CD8+ T cells from PBMCs, taken from culture after CMV antigen stimulation.

The CDR3 protein is CASSSEETQYF. The DNA for the CDR3 is TGTGCCAGCAGCTCTGAAGAGACCCAGTACTTC. This rearrangement joins TRBV7-6 to TRBJ2-5; D unresolved. V was shortened by 4 bases and J by 3 bases, with 3 bases between the two germline ends. CDR3 length equals 11 residues. Germline V gene sequence: CDR1 SGHVS, CDR2 FNYEAQ.